The 22 T cell receptor beta chains below all came from one sample that was sequenced in a study of cytomegalovirus exposure and HLA in healthy donors (dated by TCRdb to 2016 to 2017). Receptors were amplified or captured by the immunoSEQ multiplex PCR assay. For the multiplex PCR, a mixture combining 60 forward primers for TCR Vbeta segments and 13 reverse primers for TCR Jbeta segments was used. Here the immuneACCESS table is served through TCRdb, limited to in-frame sequences with V and J called. Missing clones are a known gap in these copies; in checked studies unresolved V genes cover under half, and the rest lacks a known reason. Recorded for this sample are some 160,000 clones; around four fifths of them occurred a single time. The ten largest account for about 1.4% of the sample. Specimen: PBMCs. Receptors originate from a woman aged 25 to 39 in good health and CMV-seronegative.

The V gene is TRBV4-1, the J gene TRBJ1-6; D is undetermined. The germline V and J ends were trimmed by 0 bases and 7 bases, with 13 bases remaining between them. From germline, CDR1 is MGHRA and CDR2 YSYEKL. This CDR3 comprises 16 residues. The CDR3 is CASSQEAGIGNSPLHF. The DNA of the CDR3 is TGCGCCAGCAGCCAAGAAGCGGGGATAGGGAATTCACCCCTCCACTTT.

J is TRBJ1-6 and V is TRBV10-3, with 9 bases that match TRBD1. This CDR3 comprises 15 residues. Germline assignment: CDR1 ENHRY and CDR2 SYGVKD. Trimming took 0 bases from V and 12 from J; bases not matched to a gene: 6. CDR3 sequence (DNA): TGTGCCATCAGTGAGTCTTCGGGACAGGGAATACCCCTCCACTTT. Amino acids: CAISESSGQGIPLHF.

The chain has TRBV7-2 and TRBJ1-6, with 9 bases lining up with TRBD1. The trim removed 6 bases at V and 7 bases at J, leaving 7 bases unmatched. The CDR3 runs 15 residues. Germline CDR1 reads SGHTA; CDR2 reads FQGNSA. CDR3: CASRVPGTGNSPLHF. CDR3 nucleotide sequence: TGTGCCAGCAGGGTCCCCGGGACAGGGAATTCACCCCTCCACTTT. The variable domain in full, with the rest retrieved from reference TRBV7-2 and TRBJ1-6, is GAGVSQSPSNKVTEKGKDVELRCDPISGHTALYWYRQSLGQGLEFLIYFQGNSAPDKSGLPSDRFSAERTGGSVSTLTIQRTQQEDSAVYLCASRVPGTGNSPLHFGNGTRLTVT.

This chain connects TRBV15 to TRBJ2-5; 7 bases fit TRBD1. The V gene's germline CDR1 is LNHNV and CDR2 YYDKDF (reference sequence). The V gene end was trimmed by 0 bases and the J gene end by 4 bases; junction bases not matched to a gene: 2. The CDR3 is made up of 14 amino acids. The CDR3: CATSRDDRAETQYF. CDR3 DNA sequence: TGTGCCACCAGCAGAGATGACAGGGCAGAGACCCAGTACTTC.

The gene calls are TRBV5-1 and TRBJ2-2; tentative D call: TRBD2 (5 bases). Trimming took 0 bases from V and 3 from J, leaving 12 bases between them. This CDR3 is built from 16 residues. Germline CDR1 SGHRS, CDR2 YFSETQ. CDR3 DNA sequence: TGCGCCAGCAGCTTGGTGCGAGGGAGAGACACCGGGGAGCTGTTTTTT. Translation gives CASSLVRGRDTGELFF.

This clone was seen a few times. J is TRBJ2-3 and V is TRBV30; TRBD2 matches at 16 bases. Trimming took 1 base from V and 2 from J; bases not matched to a gene: 9. CDR3 length equals 19 residues. Germline V gene data show CDR1 as GTSNPN and CDR2 as SVGIG (reference sequence). The CDR3 DNA is TGTGCCTGGAGTGGGGGGACTAGCGGGGGGGCTACATTCACAGATACGCAGTATTTT. Translating it yields CAWSGGTSGGATFTDTQYF.

The chain uses TRBV18 and TRBJ1-2; 8 bases agree with TRBD1. V lost 2 bases and J lost 5; bases outside the gene matches: 10. This CDR3 is 16 amino acids long. The germline gives CDR1 KGHSH, CDR2 LQKENI. The CDR3 nucleotides read TGTGCCAGCTCACCAGAGCATGGACAGGGTCAGTATGGCTACACCTTC. It specifies CASSPEHGQGQYGYTF.

Worth noting for this clone: The junction and the germline gene differ at one end; a read error may be behind it. The chain links TRBV7-7 to TRBJ2-2; perhaps TRBD1 as D (6 bases). The V gene's germline CDR1 is SSHAT and CDR2 FNYEAQ (reference sequence). The CDR3 runs to 13 residues. CDR3 sequence: CASSGIRGGELFF. The CDR3 bases are TGTGCTAGCAGCGGAATCAGGGGCGGGGAGCTGTTTTTT.

The chain is built from TRBV4-2 and TRBJ2-1; D is unresolved. The V end was cut by 1 base, the J end by 4 bases, with 5 bases between. CDR1 is LGHNA and CDR2 is YNFKEQ in the germline V gene. The CDR3 extends over 13 amino acids. The CDR3 loop is CASSQVGYNEQFF. In nucleotides, the CDR3 is TGTGCCAGCAGCCAAGTCGGTTACAATGAGCAGTTCTTC.

The chain uses TRBV11-2 and TRBJ1-1; TRBD1 matches 9 bases. Germline V gives CDR1 SGHAT, CDR2 FQNNGV. The CDR3 totals 14 residues. With 4 bases clipped from V and 4 bases from J, the junction kept 4 bases outside the gene matches. CDR3 amino acids: CASSWDRAGTEAFF. The CDR3 coding sequence is TGTGCCAGCAGCTGGGACAGGGCGGGCACTGAAGCTTTCTTT.

This chain joins TRBV5-1 and TRBJ2-3; 14 bases line up with TRBD2. J gave up 2 bases and V 3 bases, and 2 bases lay outside the gene matches. Germline loops: CDR1 SGHRS, CDR2 YFSETQ. The CDR3 is made up of 16 amino acids. The CDR3 region is CASSSGLAGVTDTQYF. The CDR3 DNA sequence: TGCGCCAGCAGCTCGGGACTAGCGGGGGTCACAGATACGCAGTATTTT.

This chain joins TRBV7-6 and TRBJ1-1; D is ambiguous. V gave up 4 bases and J gave up 2 bases, with 14 bases separating them. Germline-derived CDR1 and CDR2 are SGHVS and FNYEAQ. The CDR3 extends over 15 amino acids. The CDR3 nucleotides read TGTGCCAGCAGCTCCGGTAGGGAGATAAACACTGAAGCTTTCTTT. Amino acids: CASSSGREINTEAFF.

The chain links TRBV2 to TRBJ1-6; 10 bases agree with TRBD1. V lost 3 bases, J lost 7 bases, and 0 bases stayed unmatched. The CDR3 runs to 14 residues. Germline assignment: CDR1 SNHLY and CDR2 FYNNEI. The CDR3 region has the DNA TGTGCCAGCAGTGAGGGACAGGGGAATTCACCCCTCCACTTT. Translating it yields CASSEGQGNSPLHF.

The chain carries TRBV28 and TRBJ2-5; TRBD2 is a possible D gene (6 bases). The CDR3 runs to 15 residues. The V end lost 3 bases, the J end lost 7 bases, and 18 bases lay between the germline ends. The germline V gene encodes CDR1 MDHEN and CDR2 SYDVKM. CDR3 region: CASSFPGTSSRTQYF. CDR3 in DNA: TGTGCCAGCAGTTTCCCGGGGACTTCTTCGAGGACCCAGTACTTC.

The V call is TRBV5-4, the J call TRBJ1-6; D uncertain. The germline CDR1 and CDR2 sequences are SGHNT and YYREEE (reference sequence). This CDR3 contains 15 residues. Trimming cost V 0 bases and J 3 bases, with 7 bases left between them. CDR3 loop: CASSLGQVYNSPLHF. The CDR3 nucleotides read TGTGCCAGCAGCTTGGGCCAGGTCTATAATTCACCCCTCCACTTT.

This CDR3 is CASSLETVPLGTQYF. CDR3 DNA: TGCGCCAGCAGCTTGGAAACAGTTCCACTTGGAACGCAGTATTTT. The rearrangement uses TRBV5-1 and TRBJ2-3; D is undetermined. In germline, CDR1 is SGHRS, CDR2 YFSETQ. Trimming shortened V by 0 bases and J by 9 bases, and 17 bases separated the two germline ends. The CDR3 contains 15 residues.

The V and J genes are TRBV30 and TRBJ1-5; D uncertain. Germline CDR1 and CDR2: GTSNPN and SVGIG (reference sequence). CDR3 length: 13 residues. Trimming removed 1 base from V and 1 base from J, with 5 bases in between. CDR3 sequence (DNA): TGTGCCTGGAGTGCCAGAAGCAATCAGCCCCAGCATTTT. This sequence encodes CAWSARSNQPQHF.

The V and J genes are TRBV27 and TRBJ1-2; possibly TRBD1 for D (6 bases). Germline V gene sequence: CDR1 MNHEY, CDR2 SMNVEV (reference sequence). Deletions cut 7 bases from V and 7 bases from J, with 16 bases between. This CDR3 is 13 amino acids long. CDR3 in amino acids: CASTRGGACGYTF. The CDR3 DNA sequence: TGTGCCAGCACACGGGGGGGGGCGTGTGGCTACACCTTC.

This clone was picked up a small number of times. The rearrangement joins TRBV5-5 to TRBJ1-2; D possibly corresponds to TRBD1 (5 bases). The CDR3 loop spans 16 amino acids. The V gene lost 0 bases and the J gene lost 7 bases, with 19 bases spanning the gap. Germline loops: CDR1 SGHKS, CDR2 YYEKEE (reference sequence). The CDR3 sequence is CASSLGGRNHFGGYTF. The DNA of the CDR3 is TGTGCCAGCAGCTTGGGGGGCAGAAACCATTTTGGTGGCTACACCTTC.

The rearrangement joins TRBV5-1 to TRBJ2-2; a weak D match, TRBD2 (6 bases). Germline V gene sequence: CDR1 SGHRS, CDR2 YFSETQ. Trimming stripped 3 bases from V and 0 bases from J, with 9 bases between. This CDR3 has 15 amino acids. The DNA of the CDR3 is TGCGCCAGCAGCTATAGCGGTACGAACACCGGGGAGCTGTTTTTT. Translating it yields CASSYSGTNTGELFF. The variable domain in full, with the rest retrieved from reference TRBV5-1 and TRBJ2-2, is KAGVTQTPRYLIKTRGQQVTLSCSPISGHRSVSWYQQTPGQGLQFLFEYFSETQRNKGNFPGRFSGRQFSNSRSEMNVSTLELGDSALYLCASSYSGTNTGELFFGEGSRLTVL.

This chain uses TRBV11-2 with TRBJ2-5; D unresolved. In germline, CDR1 is SGHAT, CDR2 FQNNGV. Trimming removed 5 bases at V and 5 bases at J, with 21 bases between. The CDR3 is 16 amino acids. CDR3 sequence: CASSGRPDPTGETQYF. CDR3 DNA sequence: TGTGCCAGCAGCGGAAGACCGGATCCGACTGGGGAGACCCAGTACTTC. Variable domain in full (rest from reference TRBV11-2 and TRBJ2-5): EAGVAQSPRYKIIEKRQSVAFWCNPISGHATLYWYQQILGQGPKLLIQFQNNGVVDDSQLPKDRFSAERLKGVDSTLKIQPAKLEDSAVYLCASSGRPDPTGETQYFGPGTRLLVL.

The chain carries TRBV2 and TRBJ2-3, with 15 bases that match TRBD2. V trimming: 6 bases; J trimming: 2 bases; junction bases outside the gene matches: 9. The CDR3 loop spans 18 amino acids. Looked up from germline, CDR1 is SNHLY and CDR2 is FYNNEI. The CDR3 bases are TGTGCCAGCAGGCCCGGACTAGCGGGGGGGCGTATCACAGATACGCAGTATTTT. This sequence encodes CASRPGLAGGRITDTQYF.